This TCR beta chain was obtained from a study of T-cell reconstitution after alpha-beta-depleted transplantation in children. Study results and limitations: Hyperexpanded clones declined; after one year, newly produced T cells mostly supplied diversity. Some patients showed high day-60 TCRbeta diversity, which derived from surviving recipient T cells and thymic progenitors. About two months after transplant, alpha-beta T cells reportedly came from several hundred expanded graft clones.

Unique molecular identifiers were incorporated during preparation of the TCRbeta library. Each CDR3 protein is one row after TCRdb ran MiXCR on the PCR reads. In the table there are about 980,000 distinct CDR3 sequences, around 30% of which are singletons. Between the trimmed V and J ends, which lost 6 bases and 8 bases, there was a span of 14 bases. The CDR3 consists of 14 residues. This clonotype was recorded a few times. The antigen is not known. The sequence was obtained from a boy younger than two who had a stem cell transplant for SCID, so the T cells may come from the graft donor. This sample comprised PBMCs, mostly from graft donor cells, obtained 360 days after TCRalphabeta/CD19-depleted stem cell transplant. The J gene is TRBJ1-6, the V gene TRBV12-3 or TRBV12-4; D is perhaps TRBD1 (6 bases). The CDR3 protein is CASRNSRGYSPLHF. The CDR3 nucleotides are TGTGCCAGCAGGAACTCCAGGGGATATTCACCCCTCCACTTT.